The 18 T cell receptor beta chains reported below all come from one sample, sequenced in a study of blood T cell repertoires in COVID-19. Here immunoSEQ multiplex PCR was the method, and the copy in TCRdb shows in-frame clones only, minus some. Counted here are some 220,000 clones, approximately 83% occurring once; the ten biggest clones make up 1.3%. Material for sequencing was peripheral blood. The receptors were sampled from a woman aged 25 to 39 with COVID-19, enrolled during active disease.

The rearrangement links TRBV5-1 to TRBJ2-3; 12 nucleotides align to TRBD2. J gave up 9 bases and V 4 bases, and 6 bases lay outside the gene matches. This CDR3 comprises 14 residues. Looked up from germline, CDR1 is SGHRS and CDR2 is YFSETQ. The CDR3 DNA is TGCGCCAGCAGCCCAGGACTAGCGGGGACGACGCAGTATTTT. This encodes CASSPGLAGTTQYF. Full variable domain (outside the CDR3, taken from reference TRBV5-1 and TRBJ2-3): KAGVTQTPRYLIKTRGQQVTLSCSPISGHRSVSWYQQTPGQGLQFLFEYFSETQRNKGNFPGRFSGRQFSNSRSEMNVSTLELGDSALYLCASSPGLAGTTQYFGPGTRLTVL.

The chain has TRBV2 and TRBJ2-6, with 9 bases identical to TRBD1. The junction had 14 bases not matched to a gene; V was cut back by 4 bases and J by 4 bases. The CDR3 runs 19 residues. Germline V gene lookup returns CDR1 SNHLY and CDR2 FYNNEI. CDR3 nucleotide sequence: TGTGCCAGCAGTGGAGCGGGGACAGGGTCGGTTCCCGGGGCCAACGTCCTGACTTTC. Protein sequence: CASSGAGTGSVPGANVLTF. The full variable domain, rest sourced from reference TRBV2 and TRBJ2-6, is EPEVTQTPSHQVTQMGQEVILRCVPISNHLYFYWYRQILGQKVEFLVSFYNNEISEKSEIFDDQFSVERPDGSNFTLKIRSTKLEDSAMYFCASSGAGTGSVPGANVLTFGAGSRLTVL.

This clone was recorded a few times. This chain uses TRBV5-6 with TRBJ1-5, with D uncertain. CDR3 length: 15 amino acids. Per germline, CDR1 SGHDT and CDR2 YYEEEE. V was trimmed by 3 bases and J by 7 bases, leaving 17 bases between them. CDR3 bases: TGTGCCAGCAGCTCCGAAACGGGAGCCCACCAGCCCCAGCATTTT. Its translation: CASSSETGAHQPQHF.

CDR3 coding DNA: TGTGCCAGCAGCCAAGAACTATCACTCCCAGATACGCAGTATTTT. This codes for CASSQELSLPDTQYF. The chain couples TRBV3-1 (or the pseudogene TRBV3-2) to TRBJ2-3; no clear D gene. Germline CDR1 and CDR2: LGHDT and YNNKEL (reference sequence). V shed 0 bases and J shed 4 bases, with 11 bases lying between them. This CDR3 contains 15 residues.

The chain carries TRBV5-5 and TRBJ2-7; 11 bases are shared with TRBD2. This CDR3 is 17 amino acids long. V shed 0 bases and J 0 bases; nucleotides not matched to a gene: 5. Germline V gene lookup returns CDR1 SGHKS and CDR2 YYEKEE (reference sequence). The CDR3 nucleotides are TGTGCCAGCAGCTTGGCGGCTAGCGGGGGGTACTCCTACGAGCAGTACTTC. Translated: CASSLAASGGYSYEQYF. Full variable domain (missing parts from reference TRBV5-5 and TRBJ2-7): DAGVTQSPTHLIKTRGQQVTLRCSPISGHKSVSWYQQVLGQGPQFIFQYYEKEERGRGNFPDRFSARQFPNYSSELNVNALLLGDSALYLCASSLAASGGYSYEQYFGPGTRLTVT.

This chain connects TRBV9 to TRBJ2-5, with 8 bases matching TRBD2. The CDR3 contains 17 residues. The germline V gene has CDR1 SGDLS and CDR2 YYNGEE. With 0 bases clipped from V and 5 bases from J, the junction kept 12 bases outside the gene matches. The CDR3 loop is CASSVGAGASAGETQYF. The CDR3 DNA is TGTGCCAGCAGCGTAGGAGCGGGAGCTTCGGCCGGGGAGACCCAGTACTTC.

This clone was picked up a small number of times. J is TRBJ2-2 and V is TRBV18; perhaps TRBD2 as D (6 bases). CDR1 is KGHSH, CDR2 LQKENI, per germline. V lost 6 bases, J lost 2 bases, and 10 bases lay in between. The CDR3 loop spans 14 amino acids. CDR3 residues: CASSGTFNTGELFF. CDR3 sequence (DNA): TGTGCCAGCTCCGGGACTTTCAACACCGGGGAGCTGTTTTTT. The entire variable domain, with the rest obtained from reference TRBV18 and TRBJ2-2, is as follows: NAGVMQNPRHLVRRRGQEARLRCSPMKGHSHVYWYRQLPEEGLKFMVYLQKENIIDESGMPKERFSAEFPKEGPSILRIQQVVRGDSAAYFCASSGTFNTGELFFGEGSRLTVL.

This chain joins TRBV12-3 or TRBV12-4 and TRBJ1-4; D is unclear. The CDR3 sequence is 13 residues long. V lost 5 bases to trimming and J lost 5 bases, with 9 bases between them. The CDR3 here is CASSRELNEKLFF. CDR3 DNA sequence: TGTGCCAGCAGTCGGGAGTTGAATGAAAAACTGTTTTTT.

The CDR3 DNA sequence: TGTGCCATCGTTGCGGAACTGGTCAGAAACACCATATATTTT. Translated, it gives CAIVAELVRNTIYF. This sequence joins TRBV6-5 and TRBJ1-3; D gene unclear. Trimming removed 10 bases from V and 5 bases from J, with 18 bases in between. The CDR3 runs 14 residues. CDR1 is MNHEY, CDR2 SVGAGI, per germline.

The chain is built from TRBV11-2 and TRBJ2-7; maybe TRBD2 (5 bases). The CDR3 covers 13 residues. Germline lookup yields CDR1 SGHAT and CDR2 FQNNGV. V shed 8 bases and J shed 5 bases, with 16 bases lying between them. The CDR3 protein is CASASKEAHEQYF. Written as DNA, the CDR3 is TGTGCCAGCGCATCCAAGGAGGCTCACGAGCAGTACTTC.

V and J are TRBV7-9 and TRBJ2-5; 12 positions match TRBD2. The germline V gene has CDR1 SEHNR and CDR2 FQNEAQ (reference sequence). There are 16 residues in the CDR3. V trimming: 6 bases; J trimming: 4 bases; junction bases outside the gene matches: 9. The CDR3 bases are TGTGCCAGCAGTTTGACCCAGACTAGCGGGAGAGAGACCCAGTACTTC. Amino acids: CASSLTQTSGRETQYF.

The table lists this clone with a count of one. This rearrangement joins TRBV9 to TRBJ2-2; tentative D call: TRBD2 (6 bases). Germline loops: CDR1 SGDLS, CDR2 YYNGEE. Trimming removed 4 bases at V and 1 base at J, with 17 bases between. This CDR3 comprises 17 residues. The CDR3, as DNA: TGTGCCAGCAGCTCTTCAACTCTAGCGAGGAACACCGGGGAGCTGTTTTTT. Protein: CASSSSTLARNTGELFF.

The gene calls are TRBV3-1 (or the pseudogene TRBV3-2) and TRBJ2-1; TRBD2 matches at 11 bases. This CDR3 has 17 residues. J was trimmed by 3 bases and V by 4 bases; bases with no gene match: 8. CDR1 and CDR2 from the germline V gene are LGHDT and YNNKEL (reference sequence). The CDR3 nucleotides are TGTGCCAGCAGCCCTAGGGAACTAGCGGGAGACTACAATGAGCAGTTCTTC. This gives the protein CASSPRELAGDYNEQFF.

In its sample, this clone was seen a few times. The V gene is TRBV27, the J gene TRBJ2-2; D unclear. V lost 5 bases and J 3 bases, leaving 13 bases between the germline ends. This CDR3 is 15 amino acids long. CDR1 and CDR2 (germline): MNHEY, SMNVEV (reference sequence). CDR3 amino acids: CASSSTETYTGELFF. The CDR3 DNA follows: TGTGCCAGCAGTAGTACAGAGACCTACACCGGGGAGCTGTTTTTT.

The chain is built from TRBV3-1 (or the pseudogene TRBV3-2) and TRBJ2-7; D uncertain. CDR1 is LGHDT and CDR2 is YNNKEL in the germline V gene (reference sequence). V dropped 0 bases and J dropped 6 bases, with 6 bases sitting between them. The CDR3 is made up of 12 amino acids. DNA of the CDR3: TGTGCCAGCAGCCAAGATGTCCGCGAGCAGTACTTC. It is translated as CASSQDVREQYF.

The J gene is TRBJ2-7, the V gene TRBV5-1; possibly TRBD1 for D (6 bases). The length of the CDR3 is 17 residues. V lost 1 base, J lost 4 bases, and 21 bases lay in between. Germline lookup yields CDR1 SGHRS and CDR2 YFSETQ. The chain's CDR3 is CASSLRSREQGKYEQYF. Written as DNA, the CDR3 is TGCGCCAGCAGCTTGCGGTCTCGTGAACAGGGAAAGTACGAGCAGTACTTC.

The CDR3 coding sequence is TGTGCCAGCAGTTCGGGACAGAACTATGGCTACACCTTC. Translation gives CASSSGQNYGYTF. The chain links TRBV6-6 to TRBJ1-2; TRBD1 matches at 7 bases. In germline, CDR1 is MNHNY, CDR2 SVGAGI (reference sequence). V was pared by 4 bases and J by 2 bases, with 1 base of the junction left unmatched. The CDR3 contains 13 residues.

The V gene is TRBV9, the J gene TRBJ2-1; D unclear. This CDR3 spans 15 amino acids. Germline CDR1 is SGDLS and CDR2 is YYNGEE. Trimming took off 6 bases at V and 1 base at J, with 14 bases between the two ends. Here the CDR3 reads CASTPAAESYNEQFF. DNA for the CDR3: TGTGCCAGCACCCCGGCGGCAGAGTCCTACAATGAGCAGTTCTTC. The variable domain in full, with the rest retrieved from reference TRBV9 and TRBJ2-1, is DSGVTQTPKHLITATGQRVTLRCSPRSGDLSVYWYQQSLDQGLQFLIQYYNGEERAKGNILERFSAQQFPDLHSELNLSSLELGDSALYFCASTPAAESYNEQFFGPGTRLTVL.